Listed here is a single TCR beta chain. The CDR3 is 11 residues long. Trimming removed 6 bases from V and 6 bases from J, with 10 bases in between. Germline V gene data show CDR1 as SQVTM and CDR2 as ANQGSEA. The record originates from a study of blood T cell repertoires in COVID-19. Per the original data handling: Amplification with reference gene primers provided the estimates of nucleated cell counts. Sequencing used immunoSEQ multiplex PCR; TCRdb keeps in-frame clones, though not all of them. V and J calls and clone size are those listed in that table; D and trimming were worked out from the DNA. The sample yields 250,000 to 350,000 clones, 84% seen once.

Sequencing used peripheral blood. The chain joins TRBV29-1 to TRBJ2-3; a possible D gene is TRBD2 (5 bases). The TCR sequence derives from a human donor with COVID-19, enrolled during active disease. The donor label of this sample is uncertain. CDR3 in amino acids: CSVDSTDTQYF. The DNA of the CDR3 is TGCAGCGTGGACTCCACGGATACGCAGTATTTT.